These 24 T cell receptor beta chains share one sample of origin, sequenced in a study of T-cell memory formation after mild COVID-19. TCRdb recomputed calls from the 5' RACE reads with MiXCR, one row per CDR3 protein. The repertoire has a few hundred thousand distinct CDR3 sequences, 25% of them found once; the top ten carry about 12%. Sequenced input: PBMCs or a T cell subset sorted from them (not recorded which). Receptors originate from an adult woman who had mild COVID-19 (a few samples of this study predate the infection). Cell type and time point are not known.

The genes are TRBV5-1 and TRBJ2-7, with D unresolved. V lost 5 bases and J lost 6, with 15 bases in between. The CDR3 spans 13 residues. Germline CDR1 and CDR2: SGHRS and YFSETQ. The CDR3 here is CASSRTDPGEQYF. Here the CDR3 DNA reads TGCGCCAGCAGTAGAACGGACCCCGGCGAGCAGTACTTC.

This clonotype was observed a few times. This chain links TRBV4-1 with TRBJ2-3, with 7 positions matching TRBD2. The CDR3 is made up of 15 amino acids. CDR1 is MGHRA, CDR2 YSYEKL, per germline. After removal of 4 bases from V and 3 bases from J, the junction contained 7 bases not matched to a gene. The DNA for the CDR3 is TGCGCCAGCAGCCTGTGGGCGGGGGAAACAGATACGCAGTATTTT. Residues: CASSLWAGETDTQYF.

The V and J genes are TRBV6-2 or TRBV6-3 and TRBJ2-1, with 10 bases matching TRBD2. With V trimmed by 2 bases and J by 4 bases, 11 bases remained unmatched. The CDR3 loop spans 18 amino acids. Germline loops: CDR1 MNHEY, CDR2 SVGEGT. The CDR3 DNA follows: TGTGCCAGCAGTTACGAGTCAATAGCGGGAGGTGGTTACAATGAGCAGTTCTTC. It translates to CASSYESIAGGGYNEQFF.

This clonotype turned up a few times. This rearrangement joins TRBV13 to TRBJ1-5; D might be TRBD1 (5 bases). The length of the CDR3 is 16 residues. The V gene's germline CDR1 is PRHDT and CDR2 FYEKMQ (reference sequence). The germline V and J ends were trimmed by 3 bases and 0 bases, with 12 bases remaining between them. The CDR3 is CASSFRGVGSNQPQHF. Written as DNA, the CDR3 is TGTGCCAGCAGCTTCCGGGGGGTAGGTAGCAATCAGCCCCAGCATTTT.

This clonotype was seen only a few times. This chain joins TRBV7-2 and TRBJ2-1; D is perhaps TRBD2 (6 bases). The CDR3 sequence is 16 residues long. Looked up from germline, CDR1 is SGHTA and CDR2 is FQGNSA. V shed 2 bases and J shed 2 bases, with 13 bases lying between them. The CDR3 region has the DNA TGTGCCAGCAGCTTAAACGGCGGGACCCCCTACAATGAGCAGTTCTTC. It codes for CASSLNGGTPYNEQFF.

This sequence joins TRBV12-3 or TRBV12-4 and TRBJ2-3; the match to TRBD1 covers 10 bases. This CDR3 contains 15 residues. The V gene end was trimmed by 6 bases and the J gene end by 5 bases; junction bases not matched to a gene: 8. In DNA, the CDR3 is TGTGCCAGCAGGGCCGACAGGGGGCTGAAAGATACGCAGTATTTT. Protein sequence: CASRADRGLKDTQYF.

V and J are TRBV19 and TRBJ2-3; 12 nucleotides align to TRBD1. Looked up from germline, CDR1 is LNHDA and CDR2 is SQIVND (reference sequence). The V segment lost 5 bases and the J segment 4 bases; nucleotides outside the gene matches: 7. The CDR3 consists of 16 residues. The CDR3: CASSFRDRGQSDTQYF. In DNA, the CDR3 is TGTGCCAGTAGTTTCCGGGACAGGGGGCAATCAGATACGCAGTATTTT.

This chain joins TRBV21-1 and TRBJ2-2. TRBV21-1 is assigned pseudogene status. The length of the CDR3 is 16 residues. DNA of the CDR3: TGTGCCAGCAGCAAACGGGGAACATTGAACACCGGGGAGCTGTTTTTT. This translates into CASSKRGTLNTGELFF.

The chain joins TRBV18 to TRBJ2-3; TRBD2 agrees at 12 bases. This CDR3 comprises 18 residues. CDR1 is KGHSH and CDR2 is LQKENI in the germline V gene. V lost 3 bases, J lost 4 bases, and 11 bases stayed unmatched. The CDR3 coding sequence is TGTGCCAGCTCACCGTCGAGCAGGACTAGCGGGACCGCAGATACGCAGTATTTT. Translated, it gives CASSPSSRTSGTADTQYF.

This clonotype was recorded a few times. In nucleotides, the CDR3 is TGTGCCAGCAGCTTAGTACCCCGGCGGGAGCGGGAGTTCACAGATACGCAGTATTTT. Protein: CASSLVPRREREFTDTQYF. The chain couples TRBV7-8 to TRBJ2-3; 8 bases are a match to TRBD2. The CDR3 is 19 residues long. V dropped 1 base and J dropped 2; count of bases not matched to a gene: 14. Germline V gene data show CDR1 as SGHVS and CDR2 as FQNEAQ.

This clonotype was detected only a few times. This chain uses TRBV6-5 with TRBJ2-3, with 11 bases that match TRBD2. Germline trimming cut 2 bases from V and 6 bases from J; bases unmatched to any gene: 7. Germline CDR1 is MNHEY and CDR2 is SVGAGI. The CDR3 covers 16 residues. CDR3 sequence reads: CASSYLASGGSDTQYF. CDR3 DNA: TGTGCCAGCAGTTACCTTGCTAGCGGGGGGTCGGATACGCAGTATTTT.

The chain carries TRBV30 and TRBJ2-1, with D perhaps given as TRBD1 or TRBD2 (5 bases each). The V and J ends lost 2 bases and 6 bases respectively, with 20 bases between them. The CDR3 length is 16 residues. Germline V gene data show CDR1 as GTSNPN and CDR2 as SVGIG (reference sequence). The CDR3 nucleotides are TGTGCCTGGAGTTACGGGGCCCTACCTCAGGGCAATGAGCAGTTCTTC. It specifies CAWSYGALPQGNEQFF.

In its sample, this clonotype was seen a few times. This sequence joins TRBV7-2 and TRBJ2-3, with 10 bases identical to TRBD2. The CDR3 sequence is 18 residues long. Germline lookup yields CDR1 SGHTA and CDR2 FQGNSA. J gave up 4 bases and V 4 bases, and 14 bases lay outside the gene matches. CDR3 region: CASSYLSRGLAGADTQYF. The CDR3 nucleotides read TGTGCCAGCAGCTACTTATCAAGGGGCCTAGCGGGGGCAGATACGCAGTATTTT.

This chain connects TRBV3-1 to TRBJ1-1, with D unclear. The CDR3 length is 13 residues. CDR1 LGHDT and CDR2 YNNKEL come from the germline V gene (reference sequence). V lost 8 bases, J lost 0 bases, and 10 bases lay in between. The DNA for the CDR3 is TGTGCCAGCTCCGGGGTAATGAACACTGAAGCTTTCTTT. This gives the protein CASSGVMNTEAFF.

This chain connects TRBV7-9 to TRBJ2-2; no definite D call. The V and J ends lost 5 bases and 1 base respectively, with 8 bases between them. CDR1 SEHNR and CDR2 FQNEAQ come from the germline V gene (reference sequence). The CDR3 length is 14 residues. The CDR3 protein is CASSQRRNTGELFF. The CDR3 DNA is TGTGCCAGCAGCCAGAGGCGGAACACCGGGGAGCTGTTTTTT.

The chain is built from TRBV7-2 and TRBJ2-1; possibly TRBD1 or TRBD2 for D (6 bases each). Trimming removed 5 bases at V and 8 bases at J, with 13 bases between. This CDR3 has 13 amino acids. Germline assignment: CDR1 SGHTA and CDR2 FQGNSA. CDR3 nucleotides: TGTGCCAGCAGCCGGTCGGGGGCATATGAGCAGTTCTTC. This codes for CASSRSGAYEQFF. The full variable domain, completed using reference TRBV7-2 and TRBJ2-1, is GAGVSQSPSNKVTEKGKDVELRCDPISGHTALYWYRQSLGQGLEFLIYFQGNSAPDKSGLPSDRFSAERTGGSVSTLTIQRTQQEDSAVYLCASSRSGAYEQFFGPGTRLTVL.

In this sample, this clonotype turned up a few times. The chain links TRBV29-1 to TRBJ2-1; TRBD1 aligns across 8 bases. Germline CDR1 is SQVTM and CDR2 is ANQGSEA. The J segment lost 5 bases and the V segment lost 3 bases, leaving 6 bases of the junction unmatched. CDR3 size: 14 residues. CDR3 coding DNA: TGCAGCGTTGATTCAGGGGGCCTTAACAATGAGCAGTTCTTC. This translates into CSVDSGGLNNEQFF.

This clonotype appeared a few times. The chain uses TRBV7-9 and TRBJ2-7; 9 bases are shared with TRBD2. The CDR3 runs 16 residues. Germline-derived CDR1 and CDR2 are SEHNR and FQNEAQ (reference sequence). V shed 3 bases and J 4 bases; nucleotides not matched to a gene: 10. CDR3 bases: TGTGCCAGCAGCTTGAGCGGGGGGTCCCCTGTATACGAGCAGTACTTC. Translated: CASSLSGGSPVYEQYF.

The V and J genes are TRBV4-1 and TRBJ2-5; D is possibly TRBD2 (6 bases). Germline V gene data show CDR1 as MGHRA and CDR2 as YSYEKL. Trimming took off 3 bases at V and 5 bases at J, with 10 bases between the two ends. This CDR3 comprises 13 residues. The CDR3 sequence is CASSQGGAETQYF. The CDR3, as DNA: TGCGCCAGCAGCCAGGGGGGAGCGGAGACCCAGTACTTC.

The rearrangement joins TRBV6-2 or TRBV6-3 to TRBJ2-6, with a weak D call TRBD1 (5 bases). V lost 6 bases to trimming and J lost 0 bases, with 15 bases between them. The CDR3 extends over 17 amino acids. Germline CDR1 and CDR2: MNHEY and SVGEGT. CDR3 nucleotides: TGTGCCAGCAGAGCGCAGGGCGATTCCTCTGGGGCCAACGTCCTGACTTTC. Residues: CASRAQGDSSGANVLTF.

This rearrangement joins TRBV3-1 to TRBJ1-1; D gene ambiguous. Germline-derived CDR1 and CDR2 are LGHDT and YNNKEL (reference sequence). The CDR3 contains 14 residues. The germline V and J ends were trimmed by 1 base and 4 bases, with 10 bases remaining between them. In nucleotides, the CDR3 is TGTGCCAGCAGCCAAGGGGAGGTGGGCACTGAAGCTTTCTTT. Translated, it gives CASSQGEVGTEAFF. Full variable domain (missing parts from reference TRBV3-1 and TRBJ1-1): DTAVSQTPKYLVTQMGNDKSIKCEQNLGHDTMYWYKQDSKKFLKIMFSYNNKELIINETVPNRFSPKSPDKAHLNLHINSLELGDSAVYFCASSQGEVGTEAFFGQGTRLTVV.

This clonotype appeared a few times. The chain couples TRBV29-1 to TRBJ1-2; TRBD1 matches 10 bases. This CDR3 has 14 amino acids. Per germline, CDR1 SQVTM and CDR2 ANQGSEA. Trimming took 2 bases from V and 6 from J; bases not matched to a gene: 6. The CDR3 sequence is CSVEPRQGADGYTF. CDR3 DNA: TGCAGCGTTGAACCTCGACAGGGGGCGGATGGCTACACCTTC.

This clonotype has only a few counts. V is TRBV3-1 and J is TRBJ2-1; 8 nucleotides align to TRBD2. Germline CDR1 reads LGHDT; CDR2 reads YNNKEL (reference sequence). The CDR3 loop spans 16 amino acids. J was trimmed by 3 bases and V by 4 bases; bases with no gene match: 8. The CDR3 spells CASSRNGLAGYNEQFF. CDR3 sequence (DNA): TGTGCCAGCAGCCGAAATGGGCTAGCGGGCTACAATGAGCAGTTCTTC.

This clonotype was detected a few times. The V gene is TRBV7-9, the J gene TRBJ2-5; a weak D match, TRBD2 (6 bases). Looked up from germline, CDR1 is SEHNR and CDR2 is FQNEAQ (reference sequence). Deletions cut 4 bases from V and 9 bases from J, with 21 bases between. The CDR3 is made up of 15 amino acids. CDR3 sequence: CASSSTVMRRGSQYF. The CDR3 DNA follows: TGTGCCAGCAGCTCCACAGTAATGCGGAGGGGCTCCCAGTACTTC.